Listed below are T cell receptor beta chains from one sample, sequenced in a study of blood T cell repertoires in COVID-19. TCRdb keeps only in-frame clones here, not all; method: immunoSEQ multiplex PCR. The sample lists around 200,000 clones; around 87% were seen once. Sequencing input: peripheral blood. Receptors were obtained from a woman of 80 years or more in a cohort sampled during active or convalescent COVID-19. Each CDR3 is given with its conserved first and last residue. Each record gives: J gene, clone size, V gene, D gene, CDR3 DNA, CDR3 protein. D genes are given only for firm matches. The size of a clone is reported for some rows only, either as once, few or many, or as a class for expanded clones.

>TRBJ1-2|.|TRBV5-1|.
TGCGCCAGCAGCTTGGGGCAGTCTTATGGCTACACCTTC
CASSLGQSYGYTF
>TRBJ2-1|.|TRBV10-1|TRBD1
TGCGCCAGCAGTGAGTCGGCCTCAGGGGGCTCCTACAATGAGCAGTTCTTC
CASSESASGGSYNEQFF
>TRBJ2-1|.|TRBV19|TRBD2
TGTGCCAGTAGTATTGGGACTAGCGGGATCTACAATGAGCAGTTCTTC
CASSIGTSGIYNEQFF
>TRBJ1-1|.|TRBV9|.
TGTGCCAGCAGCCGGCTCAGGGAGGGAACTGAAGCTTTCTTT
CASSRLREGTEAFF
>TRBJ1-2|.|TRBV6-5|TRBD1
TGTGCCAGCAGTTACAGGACAGGGTCTAGCGGCTACACCTTC
CASSYRTGSSGYTF
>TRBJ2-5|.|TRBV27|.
TGTGCCAGCAGTTTTGGTCTAGGCGAGACCCAGTACTTC
CASSFGLGETQYF
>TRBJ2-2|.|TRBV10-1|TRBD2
TGCGCCAGCAGTGAGTCAGGGACTAGCGGGAGGGGCGGGGAGCTGTTTTTT
CASSESGTSGRGGELFF
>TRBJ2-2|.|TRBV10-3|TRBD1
TGTGCCATCAGTGAACAGGGGGGGAACACCGGGGAGCTGTTTTTT
CAISEQGGNTGELFF
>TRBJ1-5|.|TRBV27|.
TGTGCCAGCAGTTTATATGGGCAGGGACAGCCCCAGCATTTT
CASSLYGQGQPQHF
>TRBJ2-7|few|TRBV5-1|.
TGCGCCAGCAGCGACTTCTACGAGCAGTACTTC
CASSDFYEQYF
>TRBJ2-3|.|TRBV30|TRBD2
TGTGCCGGAACCCTAGCGGGGGGGCCGGGTAGGGGTATCGGGACAGATACGCAGTATTTT
CAGTLAGGPGRGIGTDTQYF
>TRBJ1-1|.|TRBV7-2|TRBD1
TGTGCCAGCAGCTGGACCGGGACAGGGAGAAGCACTGAAGCTTTCTTT
CASSWTGTGRSTEAFF
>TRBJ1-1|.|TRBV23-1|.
TGCGCCAGCAGCAAGTGGGCAGTTTCGAACACTGAAGCTTTCTTT
CASSKWAVSNTEAFF
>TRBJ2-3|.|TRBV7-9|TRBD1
TGTGCCAGCAGCCCCGGACAGGGGAACACAGATACGCAGTATTTT
CASSPGQGNTDTQYF
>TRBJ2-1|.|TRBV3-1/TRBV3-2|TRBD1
TGTGCCAGCAGCCGGGGACAGGGGATCCACAATGAGCAGTTCTTC
CASSRGQGIHNEQFF
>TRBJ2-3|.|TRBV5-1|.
TGCGCCACCCGGCCCCCAGGTCAAAGCACAGATACGCAGTATTTT
CATRPPGQSTDTQYF
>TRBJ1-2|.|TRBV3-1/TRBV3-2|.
TGTGCCAGCAGCCAGGCGGGGGGGGCATCCGACTATGGCTACACCTTC
CASSQAGGASDYGYTF
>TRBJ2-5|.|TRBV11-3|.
TGTGCCAGCAGCCCGGGGTGGGGAAGCGAAGAGACCCAGTACTTC
CASSPGWGSEETQYF
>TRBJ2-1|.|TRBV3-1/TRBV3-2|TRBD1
TGTGCCAGCAGCCAAGTGGGCGGGACAGGGTACCACAATGAGCAGTTCTTC
CASSQVGGTGYHNEQFF
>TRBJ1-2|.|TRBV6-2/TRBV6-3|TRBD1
TGTGCCAGCAACCCCCCTGACAGGGATCGCGGCTACACCTTC
CASNPPDRDRGYTF
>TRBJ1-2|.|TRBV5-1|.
TGCGCCAGCAGCTTGATTCAGTCTTCCTATGGCTACACCTTC
CASSLIQSSYGYTF
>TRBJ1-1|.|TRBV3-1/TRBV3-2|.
TGTGCCAGCAGCCATGAGGCAGCTGAAGCTTTCTTT
CASSHEAAEAFF
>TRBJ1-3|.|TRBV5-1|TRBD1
TGCGCCAGCAGCCTGTTCGGGACAGCGAACTCTGGAAACACCATATATTTT
CASSLFGTANSGNTIYF
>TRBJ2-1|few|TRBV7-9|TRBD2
TGTGCCAGCACCCCCCGCCGACTAGCATACAATGAGCAGTTCTTC
CASTPRRLAYNEQFF
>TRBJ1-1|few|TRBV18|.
TGTGCCAGCTCACAAAAGGCGGGGCTCTCCACTGAAGCTTTCTTT
CASSQKAGLSTEAFF
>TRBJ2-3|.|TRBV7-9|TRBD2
TGTGCCAGCAGCTTACAGCGGGGGGGCCTAGATACGCAGTATTTT
CASSLQRGGLDTQYF
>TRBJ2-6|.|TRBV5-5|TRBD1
TGTGCCAGCAGCTTGGGGTGGGACAGGAACTCTGGGGCCAACGTCCTGACTTTC
CASSLGWDRNSGANVLTF
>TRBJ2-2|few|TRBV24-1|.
TGTGCCACCGCGAATTTCGCCGGGGAGCTGTTTTTT
CATANFAGELFF
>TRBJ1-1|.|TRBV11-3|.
TGTGCCAGCAGCTTAGATCGGGTAAGGAACACTGAAGCTTTCTTT
CASSLDRVRNTEAFF
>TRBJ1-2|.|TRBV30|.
TGTGCCTGGAGCCCAGGGTCTCCCTATGGCTACACCTTC
CAWSPGSPYGYTF
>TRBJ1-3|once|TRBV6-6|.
TGTGCCAGCAGTTACTCGACCAGGTCGACTGGAAACACCATATATTTT
CASSYSTRSTGNTIYF